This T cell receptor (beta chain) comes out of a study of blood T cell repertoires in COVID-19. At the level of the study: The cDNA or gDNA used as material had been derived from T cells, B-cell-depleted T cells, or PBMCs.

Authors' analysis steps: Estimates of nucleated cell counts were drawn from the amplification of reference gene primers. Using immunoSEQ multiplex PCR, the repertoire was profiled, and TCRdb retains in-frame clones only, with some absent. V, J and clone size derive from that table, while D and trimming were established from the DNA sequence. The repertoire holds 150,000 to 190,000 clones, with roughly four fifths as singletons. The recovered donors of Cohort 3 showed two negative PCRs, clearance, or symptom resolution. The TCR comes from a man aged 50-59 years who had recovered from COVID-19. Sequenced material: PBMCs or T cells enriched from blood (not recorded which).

The CDR3 loop reads CASSLNSPGANVLTF. CDR3 bases: TGTGCCAGCAGTTTGAACAGCCCTGGGGCCAACGTCCTGACTTTC. The chain is built from TRBV27 and TRBJ2-6, with unresolved D. CDR3 length equals 15 residues. Trimming pared 3 bases from V and 2 bases from J, leaving 8 bases between. CDR1 is MNHEY and CDR2 is SMNVEV in the germline V gene (reference sequence). The full variable domain, with the rest looked up from reference TRBV27 and TRBJ2-6, is EAQVTQNPRYLITVTGKKLTVTCSQNMNHEYMSWYRQDPGLGLRQIYYSMNVEVTDKGDVPEGYKVSRKEKRNFPLILESPSPNQTSLYFCASSLNSPGANVLTFGAGSRLTVL.